Each of the 2 T cell receptor beta chains below was sequenced from the same sample in a study of T cell repertoires in cytomegalovirus infection. Each CDR3 protein is one row after TCRdb ran MiXCR on the reads. The repertoire holds roughly 500,000 distinct CDR3 sequences, with more than 30% as singletons. Their antigens remain unidentified. The specimen was cultured PBMCs, collected from culture after CMV antigen stimulation. The receptor source for this set is a human donor in good health (CMV status not recorded). Some clones in this sample may be carry-over from other donors' samples.

This clonotype was counted once. This rearrangement joins TRBV4-3 to TRBJ2-7; TRBD2 matches 11 bases. V shed 3 bases and J 2 bases; nucleotides not matched to a gene: 3. CDR3 length equals 15 residues. CDR1 is LGHNA and CDR2 is YSLEER in the germline V gene. The CDR3 loop is CASSHRLAGTYEQYF. In nucleotides, the CDR3 is TGCGCCAGCAGCCACAGACTAGCGGGGACCTACGAGCAGTACTTC.

This clonotype was seen more than once but under ten times. The J gene is TRBJ2-1, the V gene TRBV7-8; the D gene is possibly TRBD2 (5 bases). Trimming stripped 1 base from V and 6 bases from J, with 16 bases between. The CDR3 length is 16 residues. Germline lookup yields CDR1 SGHVS and CDR2 FQNEAQ. CDR3 residues: CASSLGFGLASNEQFF. The CDR3 DNA sequence: TGTGCCAGCAGCTTAGGATTCGGGCTAGCTAGCAATGAGCAGTTCTTC.